Below are 7 T cell receptor beta chains sequenced from a single sample in a study of T cell changes during pregnancy in multiple sclerosis. Here immunoSEQ multiplex PCR was the method, and the copy in TCRdb shows in-frame clones only, minus some. The sample has around 36,000 clones, around 90% seen once. The sample was CD4+ T cells from peripheral blood mononuclear cells, taken in the third trimester of pregnancy. The receptors derive from a female donor with multiple sclerosis, enrolled in a pregnancy study.

This chain links TRBV6-4 with TRBJ1-1; 7 bases are shared with TRBD1. CDR3 length equals 14 residues. CDR1 is MRHNA and CDR2 is SNTAGT in the germline V gene. The ends lost 4 bases at V and 2 bases at J; junction bases unmatched: 4. The CDR3 loop reads CASSVRQGNTEAFF. In DNA, the CDR3 is TGTGCCAGCAGTGTACGACAGGGAAACACTGAAGCTTTCTTT.

The chain has TRBV9 and TRBJ2-1; 11 bases align to TRBD2. Germline V gene data show CDR1 as SGDLS and CDR2 as YYNGEE. The CDR3 spans 17 residues. The ends lost 4 bases at V and 7 bases at J; junction bases unmatched: 13. CDR3 residues: CASSPTLLAGGYNEQFF. The CDR3 bases are TGTGCCAGCAGCCCCACCCTTTTAGCGGGAGGGTATAATGAGCAGTTCTTC. Variable domain in full (rest from reference TRBV9 and TRBJ2-1): DSGVTQTPKHLITATGQRVTLRCSPRSGDLSVYWYQQSLDQGLQFLIQYYNGEERAKGNILERFSAQQFPDLHSELNLSSLELGDSALYFCASSPTLLAGGYNEQFFGPGTRLTVL.

For this clone: Other nucleotide sequences from this sample produce the same CDR3. This chain connects TRBV9 to TRBJ2-5; TRBD1 might be the D (5 bases). Germline-derived CDR1 and CDR2 are SGDLS and YYNGEE. Trimming removed 0 bases at V and 4 bases at J, with 10 bases between. CDR3 length: 14 residues. The CDR3 DNA follows: TGTGCCAGCAGCGTAGGGGGCCTCGCAGAGACCCAGTACTTC. Translated, it gives CASSVGGLAETQYF.

The V call is TRBV11-3, the J call TRBJ2-7, with D hard to call. Germline V gene lookup returns CDR1 SGHNT and CDR2 YENEEA. Trimming removed 0 bases at V and 4 bases at J, with 13 bases between. The CDR3 is 15 residues long. In DNA form, the CDR3 reads TGTGCCAGCAGCTTAGATCCCGGTCCGGTATACGAGCAGTACTTC. Its translation: CASSLDPGPVYEQYF.

This clone was detected a few times. The chain is built from TRBV7-6 and TRBJ2-7, with D possibly TRBD1 on 6 matching bases. V shed 4 bases and J shed 4 bases, with 11 bases lying between them. Per the germline V gene, CDR1 is SGHVS and CDR2 is FNYEAQ. The CDR3 is 13 amino acids. As DNA, the CDR3 is TGTGCCAGCAGCTACGGGACATTTTACGAGCAGTACTTC. Encoded protein: CASSYGTFYEQYF. The variable domain in full, completed from reference TRBV7-6 and TRBJ2-7, reads GAGVSQSPRYKVTKRGQDVALRCDPISGHVSLYWYRQALGQGPEFLTYFNYEAQQDKSGLPNDRFSAERPEGSISTLTIQRTEQRDSAMYRCASSYGTFYEQYFGPGTRLTVT.

The chain uses TRBV5-8 and TRBJ1-2, with 7 bases lining up with TRBD1. The V and J ends lost 5 bases and 3 bases, in that order; junction bases with no gene match: 7. This CDR3 is 14 amino acids long. CDR1 is SGHTS and CDR2 is YDEGEE in the germline V gene. CDR3 in amino acids: CASRVTGNDYGYTF. The CDR3 region has the DNA TGTGCCAGCAGGGTGACAGGGAACGACTATGGCTACACCTTC.

This clone was seen once. The same CDR3 arises from other DNA sequences in this sample as well. The rearrangement joins TRBV30 to TRBJ1-5; D is possibly TRBD1 (5 bases). This CDR3 comprises 13 residues. Between the trimmed V and J ends, which lost 1 base and 3 bases, there was a span of 7 bases. CDR1 is GTSNPN, CDR2 SVGIG, per germline (reference sequence). DNA of the CDR3: TGTGCCTGGAGTGGGGGGGACAATCAGCCCCAGCATTTT. This gives the protein CAWSGGDNQPQHF.